A selection of T cell receptor beta chains follows, all from one sample in a study of blood T cell repertoires in COVID-19. The repertoire was sequenced with immunoSEQ multiplex PCR; TCRdb's copy has only in-frame clones and lacks some. The table includes 200,000 or so clones, roughly 75% detected once. Sample: peripheral blood. These receptors were taken from a woman in her 70s with acute or convalescent COVID-19. Each CDR3 is given with its conserved first and last residue. Fields, in order: D gene, J gene, V gene, CDR3 protein, CDR3 DNA. The D gene is left open where the match is weak.

. TRBJ1-3 TRBV3-1/TRBV3-2 CASSQVGGGNTIYF TGTGCCAGCAGCCAAGTAGGGGGTGGAAACACCATATATTTT
. TRBJ1-1 TRBV28 CASSYRVTEAFF TGTGCCAGCAGTTACAGGGTCACTGAAGCTTTCTTT
TRBD1 TRBJ2-1 TRBV19 CASSPGTGVHEQFF TGTGCCAGTAGCCCCGGGACAGGGGTTCATGAGCAGTTCTTC
. TRBJ2-5 TRBV7-9 CASSFLFQETQYF TGTGCCAGCAGCTTCCTATTCCAAGAGACCCAGTACTTC
TRBD1 TRBJ1-1 TRBV19 CASSPPGQGSTEAFF TGTGCCAGTAGTCCCCCAGGACAGGGGTCAACTGAAGCTTTCTTT
TRBD2 TRBJ2-3 TRBV5-8 CASSLGTSGDTDTQYF TGTGCCAGCAGCTTGGGGACTAGCGGTGACACAGATACGCAGTATTTT
TRBD2 TRBJ2-5 TRBV3-1/TRBV3-2 CASSQESGREGQETQYF TGTGCCAGCAGCCAAGAAAGCGGGAGGGAGGGCCAAGAGACCCAGTACTTC
TRBD2 TRBJ2-2 TRBV2 CASSATSGNTGELFF TGTGCCAGCAGCGCCACTAGCGGTAACACCGGGGAGCTGTTTTTT
TRBD2 TRBJ2-7 TRBV11-2 CASSPSGRKFSYEQYF TGTGCCAGCAGCCCAAGCGGGAGGAAGTTCTCCTACGAGCAGTACTTC
. TRBJ1-2 TRBV7-2 CASSSSGMLDYGYTF TGTGCCAGCAGCTCTTCCGGGATGTTGGACTATGGCTACACCTTC
. TRBJ2-3 TRBV5-1 CASRQGQGTDTQYF TGCGCCAGCAGGCAGGGTCAGGGGACAGATACGCAGTATTTT
TRBD2 TRBJ2-1 TRBV15 CATSRGLAEGYNEQFF TGTGCCACCAGCAGAGGACTAGCGGAGGGCTACAATGAGCAGTTCTTC
. TRBJ1-1 TRBV9 CASSPASNRVSTEAFF TGTGCCAGCAGCCCTGCCTCGAACAGGGTTAGCACTGAAGCTTTCTTT